Below, one T cell receptor beta chain is given with its context. Its specificity is unknown. The record originates from a study of cytomegalovirus exposure and HLA in healthy donors. Regarding the study as a whole: Among TCR sequences, most were rare, though some public TCRs appeared in many donors. One variant, a missense change in DCLRE1C, was linked in a later analysis to TCR beta V- and J-gene trimming.

The CDR3 spans 16 residues. J was trimmed by 4 bases and V by 5 bases; bases with no gene match: 8. In germline, CDR1 is LNHDA, CDR2 SQIVND (reference sequence). PCR primers comprised 60 Vbeta and 13 Jbeta primers. The method was immunoSEQ multiplex PCR; TCRdb's version includes in-frame clones alone and lacks a portion of them. The data hold 150,000 or so clones, with approximately 80% observed a single time. Sequencing input: PBMCs. This sequence originates from a man in his forties or fifties in good health and CMV-seropositive. The V and J genes are TRBV19 and TRBJ1-2; 12 bases agree with TRBD1. CDR3 nucleotides: TGTGCCAGTAGTTCCGCCGGGACAGGGGGCGCCTATGGCTACACCTTC. Residues: CASSSAGTGGAYGYTF. Combining the CDR3 with reference TRBV19 and TRBJ1-2 gives the whole variable domain DGGITQSPKYLFRKEGQNVTLSCEQNLNHDAMYWYRQDPGQGLRLIYYSQIVNDFQKGDIAEGYSVSREKKESFPLTVTSAQKNPTAFYLCASSSAGTGGAYGYTFGSGTRLTVV.